The T cell receptor beta chain under discussion was sequenced for a study of T cells in Graves' hyperthyroidism and ophthalmopathy. Study-level findings and limits: Blood held most thyroid clonotypes expanded above 0.001 frequency. The model made its ophthalmopathy prediction, and onset followed a median approximately 6 months later.

The TCR beta CDR3 regions underwent amplification using RNA transcripts as the source. First-round RT-PCR with HTBI primers amplified the TCR CDR3 region. TCRdb called the multiplex PCR reads again in MiXCR, with one record for every CDR3 protein. The data show more than 500,000 distinct CDR3 sequences, about 16% seen once. Uncontrolled infection, other autoimmune disease, pregnancy or lactation disqualified patients from enrolment. A note on this clonotype: The antigen is not known.

Trimming removed 3 bases at V and 4 bases at J, with 12 bases between. CDR1 MGHDK and CDR2 SYGVNS come from the germline V gene. The CDR3 runs 14 residues. The V and J genes are TRBV25-1 and TRBJ1-1, with unresolved D. This TCR derives from a woman aged 30 to 39 with Graves' ophthalmopathy. The specimen sequenced was blood. In DNA, the CDR3 is TGTGCCAGCAGTGATCCCGGTGGAGGCACTGAAGCTTTCTTT. Protein product: CASSDPGGGTEAFF.